This TCR beta chain was documented in a study of control samples from healthy donors and cancer patients. TCRdb keeps only in-frame clones here, not all; method: immunoSEQ multiplex PCR. The data hold 90,000 to 100,000 clones, with 75% to 85% observed a single time. Trimming cost V 5 bases and J 7 bases, with 12 bases left between them. The V gene's germline CDR1 is KGHSH and CDR2 LQKENI. The CDR3 is 14 amino acids. This clone occurred a few times. The V call is TRBV18, the J call TRBJ1-6; possibly TRBD1 for D (5 bases). The TCR was taken from a woman aged 25 to 39 in good health. The sequencing input was blood. This CDR3 is CASSGAEQNSPLHF. The CDR3 DNA is TGTGCCAGCTCAGGGGCAGAGCAAAATTCACCCCTCCACTTT.